What follows are 10 T cell receptor beta chains derived from one specimen sequenced in a study of cytomegalovirus exposure and HLA in healthy donors. The PCR contained 60 Vbeta and 13 Jbeta primers. This table comes from immunoSEQ multiplex PCR, and its TCRdb copy is limited to in-frame clones, with some not included. The sample yields some 150,000 clones, approximately 83% seen once. Specimen: PBMCs. These receptors were obtained from a woman aged 35 to 49 in good health and CMV-seronegative.

A note on this clone: A read error may account for a junction end that differs from germline. This sequence joins TRBV7-9 and TRBJ1-1, with a weak D call TRBD1 (5 bases). This CDR3 region has 12 residues. Germline-derived CDR1 and CDR2 are SEHNR and FQNEAQ (reference sequence). In nucleotides, the CDR3 is TGTTCCAGCAGCCCATCAGGGAGGGGAGCTTTCTTT. Its protein is CSSSPSGRGAFF.

V gene TRBV5-5 combines with J gene TRBJ1-2; a weak D match, TRBD1 (5 bases). The CDR3 is made up of 13 amino acids. V was shortened by 1 base and J by 6 bases, with 10 bases between the two germline ends. Germline CDR1 and CDR2: SGHKS and YYEKEE (reference sequence). DNA for the CDR3: TGTGCCAGCAGCTTGCAAGGGGAGGATGGCTACACCTTC. Translating it yields CASSLQGEDGYTF.

The chain combines TRBV7-9 with TRBJ2-7, with D tentatively TRBD1 (6 bases). Germline assignment: CDR1 SEHNR and CDR2 FQNEAQ (reference sequence). The CDR3 runs to 14 residues. V lost 2 bases and J lost 5, with 13 bases in between. This CDR3 is CASSLQQGKNEQYF. As DNA, the CDR3 is TGTGCCAGCAGCTTACAGCAGGGGAAAAACGAGCAGTACTTC.

The rearrangement uses TRBV5-6 and TRBJ1-2; unclear D gene. The CDR3 consists of 11 residues. Trimming stripped 1 base from V and 8 bases from J, with 6 bases between. CDR1 SGHDT and CDR2 YYEEEE come from the germline V gene. The CDR3 DNA is TGTGCCAGCAGCTTGTATGAGGGCTACACCTTC. This codes for CASSLYEGYTF.

The chain combines TRBV27 with TRBJ1-2, with TRBD1 as a possible D gene (5 bases). Germline V CDR1 and CDR2: MNHEY, SMNVEV (reference sequence). CDR3 size: 15 residues. The V and J ends lost 6 bases and 2 bases respectively, with 16 bases between them. CDR3 protein: CASSRRAGRNYGYTF. The CDR3 DNA reads as TGTGCCAGCAGCCGTAGGGCAGGGCGAAACTATGGCTACACCTTC.

This chain connects TRBV5-1 to TRBJ2-1; 9 bases line up with TRBD1. This CDR3 region has 14 residues. Unmatched junction bases numbered 2, after V lost 1 base and J lost 6 bases. CDR1 SGHRS and CDR2 YFSETQ come from the germline V gene. The CDR3 reads CASSLKDRGNEQFF. CDR3 nucleotide sequence: TGCGCCAGCAGCTTGAAGGACAGGGGCAATGAGCAGTTCTTC.

This clone was detected only a few times. This chain connects TRBV2 to TRBJ2-5; 9 bases are shared with TRBD2. The junction had 11 bases not matched to a gene; V was cut back by 5 bases and J by 7 bases. The germline V gene encodes CDR1 SNHLY and CDR2 FYNNEI. The CDR3 totals 15 residues. The CDR3 spells CASSFAGGPLGTQYF. The CDR3 DNA reads TGTGCCAGCAGTTTTGCGGGGGGGCCGTTGGGGACCCAGTACTTC.

The sample holds a few counts of this clone. The chain uses TRBV6-1 and TRBJ1-4; TRBD1 might be the D (5 bases). CDR1 is MNHNS and CDR2 is SASEGT in the germline V gene. The CDR3 spans 14 residues. The germline V and J ends were trimmed by 7 bases and 8 bases, with 17 bases remaining between them. The CDR3 protein is CASNARGAGEKLFF. CDR3 sequence (DNA): TGTGCCAGCAATGCTCGCGGGGCCGGGGAAAAACTGTTTTTT.

The chain combines TRBV5-4 with TRBJ2-1, with 11 positions matching TRBD1. The length of the CDR3 is 15 residues. CDR1 SGHNT and CDR2 YYREEE come from the germline V gene (reference sequence). J was trimmed by 6 bases and V by 4 bases; bases with no gene match: 6. Written as DNA, the CDR3 is TGTGCCAGCAGCGCCGGGACAGGGGGAGGCAATGAGCAGTTCTTC. It is translated as CASSAGTGGGNEQFF.

V and J are TRBV6-1 and TRBJ1-1, with no clear D. V was cut by 2 bases and J by 1 base, with 11 bases left in between. Per the germline V gene, CDR1 is MNHNS and CDR2 is SASEGT. The CDR3 runs 15 residues. CDR3 DNA sequence: TGTGCCAGCAGTGAACTTGAGAATACGAACACTGAAGCTTTCTTT. Residues: CASSELENTNTEAFF.